The TCR beta chain described here comes from a study of shared clonotypes between healthy human individuals. Only in-frame clones appear in the TCRdb table, and some are missing; sequencing was by immunoSEQ multiplex PCR. This table holds about 1.5 million clones, 95% to 99% found once. About this clone: The antigen remains unidentified.

The CDR3 has 16 residues. V was trimmed by 0 bases and J by 6 bases, leaving 15 bases between them. Germline lookup yields CDR1 SGHRS and CDR2 YFSETQ. General study findings and limits: Exclusively blood specimens were collected; tissue repertoires likely differ. When compared with the clonotypes that were shared by all four sorted-subset donors, the non-shared clonotypes turned out to have lower generation probabilities.

The receptor was derived from a man aged 25-45 years in good health. Sequenced material: naive CD4+ T cells sorted from blood. Stated subset: CD45RA+ positively selected. The gene calls are TRBV5-1 and TRBJ2-2, with D perhaps being TRBD1 or TRBD2 (5 bases each). CDR3 loop: CASSLEGPSGSGELFF. Here the CDR3 DNA reads TGCGCCAGCAGCTTGGAGGGACCCTCTGGCTCCGGGGAGCTGTTTTTT. Full variable domain (outside the CDR3, taken from reference TRBV5-1 and TRBJ2-2): KAGVTQTPRYLIKTRGQQVTLSCSPISGHRSVSWYQQTPGQGLQFLFEYFSETQRNKGNFPGRFSGRQFSNSRSEMNVSTLELGDSALYLCASSLEGPSGSGELFFGEGSRLTVL.